The 9 T cell receptor beta chains below all came from one sample that was sequenced in a study of cytomegalovirus exposure and HLA in healthy donors (dated by TCRdb to 2015 to 2018). The library was obtained by the immunoSEQ multiplex PCR assay. TCRdb retrieved this table from immuneACCESS and kept in-frame rearrangements only. Not all clones are present; in checked studies, unresolved V genes account for under half, and no reason is known for the remainder. The sample table holds 250,000 or so clones, of which about 90% were seen once. The ten biggest clones cover about 11% of the sample. The specimen sequenced was PBMCs. The source is a man younger than 35 in good health and CMV-seropositive.

The chain recombines TRBV6-6 with TRBJ2-7; D might be TRBD1 (6 bases). The germline gives CDR1 MNHNY, CDR2 SVGAGI (reference sequence). The CDR3 is made up of 15 amino acids. Trimming removed 6 bases from V and 5 bases from J, with 20 bases in between. The CDR3 DNA reads as TGTGCCAGCAGAGCCCCAGGGGTGACAATAAACGAGCAGTACTTC. It codes for CASRAPGVTINEQYF.

This clone was seen once. The V and J genes are TRBV28 and TRBJ2-1, with 10 positions matching TRBD2. The CDR3 runs 17 residues. The germline gives CDR1 MDHEN, CDR2 SYDVKM. Trimming cost V 5 bases and J 7 bases; bases outside gene matches: 14. In DNA form, the CDR3 reads TGTGCCAGCAGTCGCCTAGCGGGAGTAAATTATAGGAATGAGCAGTTCTTC. Translated: CASSRLAGVNYRNEQFF.

The CDR3 loop is CASRRADQETQYF. In nucleotides, the CDR3 is TGTGCCAGCAGACGAGCGGACCAAGAGACCCAGTACTTC. This chain uses TRBV7-6 with TRBJ2-5; TRBD2 is a possible D gene (5 bases). This CDR3 comprises 13 residues. V was clipped by 6 bases and J by 0 bases, with 8 bases between them. Germline V gives CDR1 SGHVS, CDR2 FNYEAQ.

CDR3 bases: TGCGCCAGCAACTCCGGGACAGGAACCTACGAGCAGTACTTC. This sequence encodes CASNSGTGTYEQYF. The chain recombines TRBV5-1 with TRBJ2-7; 8 nucleotides line up with TRBD1. This CDR3 has 14 amino acids. The germline V gene encodes CDR1 SGHRS and CDR2 YFSETQ. Trimming removed 6 bases from V and 2 bases from J; junction bases left unmatched: 7.

The rearrangement links TRBV5-1 to TRBJ2-2, with D uncertain. V was clipped by 0 bases and J by 2 bases, with 8 bases between them. The CDR3 length is 15 residues. Germline loops: CDR1 SGHRS, CDR2 YFSETQ. CDR3 amino acids: CASSLERVNTGELFF. The CDR3 DNA reads TGCGCCAGCAGCTTGGAGCGAGTAAACACCGGGGAGCTGTTTTTT. Full variable domain (missing parts from reference TRBV5-1 and TRBJ2-2): KAGVTQTPRYLIKTRGQQVTLSCSPISGHRSVSWYQQTPGQGLQFLFEYFSETQRNKGNFPGRFSGRQFSNSRSEMNVSTLELGDSALYLCASSLERVNTGELFFGEGSRLTVL.

This chain uses TRBV2 with TRBJ2-1, with 7 bases lining up with TRBD2. CDR1 is SNHLY and CDR2 is FYNNEI in the germline V gene. Losses at the gene ends were 6 bases for V and 1 base for J; bases not matched to a gene: 9. The CDR3 is made up of 16 amino acids. In DNA, the CDR3 is TGTGCCAGCAGCCAATCTAGCGGTCATTCCTACAATGAGCAGTTCTTC. Translated, it gives CASSQSSGHSYNEQFF.

The chain couples TRBV30 to TRBJ1-1; D gene ambiguous. CDR1 and CDR2 from the germline V gene are GTSNPN and SVGIG (reference sequence). V was shortened by 2 bases and J by 6 bases, with 16 bases between the two germline ends. The CDR3 sequence is 14 residues long. DNA of the CDR3: TGTGCCTGGAGTTTTAGCTCGATTCTGCCTGAAGCTTTCTTT. It is translated as CAWSFSSILPEAFF. Filled out from reference TRBV30 and TRBJ1-1, the complete variable domain reads SQTIHQWPATLVQPVGSPLSLECTVEGTSNPNLYWYRQAAGRGLQLLFYSVGIGQISSEVPQNLSASRPQDRQFILSSKKLLLSDSGFYLCAWSFSSILPEAFFGQGTRLTVV.

CDR3 in DNA: TGTGCCAGCAGTTGGGGGACAGGAAGGACTGAAGCTTTCTTT. Amino acids: CASSWGTGRTEAFF. The chain uses TRBV6-5 and TRBJ1-1, with 8 bases fitting TRBD1. This CDR3 has 14 amino acids. The germline gives CDR1 MNHEY, CDR2 SVGAGI. The J segment lost 5 bases and the V segment lost 4 bases, leaving 6 bases of the junction unmatched.

V gene TRBV28 combines with J gene TRBJ1-5, with D maybe TRBD1 (6 bases). This CDR3 comprises 13 residues. Trimming took 4 bases from V and 4 from J, leaving 8 bases between them. Germline V gene data show CDR1 as MDHEN and CDR2 as SYDVKM. Written as DNA, the CDR3 is TGTGCCAGCAGTTCAACAGGGAATCAGCCCCAGCATTTT. It specifies CASSSTGNQPQHF.